This T cell receptor (beta chain) was sequenced during a study of Graves' ophthalmopathy and Graves' hyperthyroidism. In its sample, this clonotype was seen many times. The CDR3 covers 12 residues. Germline-derived CDR1 and CDR2 are SNHLY and FYNNEI. V dropped 6 bases and J dropped 5 bases, with 5 bases sitting between them. RNA transcripts were the template, and TCR beta CDR3 regions were amplified from them. Second-round multiplex PCR followed a first-round RT-PCR using HTBI primers. One entry per CDR3 protein results from TCRdb running MiXCR on the multiplex PCR reads. This sample yields approximately 700,000 distinct CDR3 sequences, of which about two fifths are seen a single time; more than 2.5% belongs to the top ten.

This sequence joins TRBV2 and TRBJ1-6, with D uncertain. The clonotype was recovered from an adult man with Graves' ophthalmopathy. The material sequenced was peripheral blood. CDR3 sequence (DNA): TGTGCCAGCAGACGGGATAATTCACCCCTCCACTTT. This codes for CASRRDNSPLHF.